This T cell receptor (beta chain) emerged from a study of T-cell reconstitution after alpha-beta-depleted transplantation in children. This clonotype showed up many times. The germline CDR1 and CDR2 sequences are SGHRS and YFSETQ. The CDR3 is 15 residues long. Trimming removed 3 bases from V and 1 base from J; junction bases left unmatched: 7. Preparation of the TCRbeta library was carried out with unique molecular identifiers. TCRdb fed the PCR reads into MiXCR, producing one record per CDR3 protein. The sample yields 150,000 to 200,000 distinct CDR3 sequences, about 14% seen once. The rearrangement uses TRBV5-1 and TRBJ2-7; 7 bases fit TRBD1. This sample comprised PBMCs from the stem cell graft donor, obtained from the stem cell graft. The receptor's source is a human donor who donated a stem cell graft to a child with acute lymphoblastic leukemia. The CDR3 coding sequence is TGCGCCAGCAGCTCCACGACAGGGCATTCCTACGAGCAGTACTTC. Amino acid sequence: CASSSTTGHSYEQYF.